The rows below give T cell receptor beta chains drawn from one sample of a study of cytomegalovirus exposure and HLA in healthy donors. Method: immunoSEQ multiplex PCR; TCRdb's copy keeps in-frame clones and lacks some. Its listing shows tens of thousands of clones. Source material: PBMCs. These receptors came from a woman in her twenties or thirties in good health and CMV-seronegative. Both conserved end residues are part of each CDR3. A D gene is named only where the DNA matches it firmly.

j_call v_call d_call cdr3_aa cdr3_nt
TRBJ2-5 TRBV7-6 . CASSLLGGSLRVSQETQYF TGTGCCAGCAGCTTATTAGGGGGTAGCCTCAGGGTGTCCCAAGAGACCCAGTACTTC
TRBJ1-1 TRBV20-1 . CSARDAPRAFF TGCAGTGCTAGAGATGCCCCACGGGCTTTCTTT
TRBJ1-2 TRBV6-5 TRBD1 CASSPGGLAYGYTF TGTGCCAGCAGTCCAGGGGGTCTAGCCTATGGCTACACCTTC
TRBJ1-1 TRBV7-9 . CASSLVSDSENTEAFF TGTGCCAGCAGCTTAGTTTCGGACAGTGAGAACACTGAAGCTTTCTTT
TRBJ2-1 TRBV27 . CASSKEGPVNEQFF TGTGCCAGCTCGAAGGAGGGTCCTGTCAATGAGCAGTTCTTC
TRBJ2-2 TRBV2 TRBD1 CASAPGTANTGELFF TGTGCCAGCGCCCCCGGGACAGCAAACACCGGGGAGCTGTTTTTT
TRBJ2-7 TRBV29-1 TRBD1 CSVRTGGSYEQYF TGCAGCGTTCGGACAGGGGGCTCCTACGAGCAGTACTTC
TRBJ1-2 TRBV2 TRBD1 CASSEGRTGGGYTF TGTGCCAGCAGTGAAGGCCGCACAGGGGGTGGCTACACCTTC
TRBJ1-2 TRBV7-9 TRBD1 CASSHEGAGGYTF TGTGCCAGCTCTCATGAGGGGGCAGGAGGCTACACCTTC
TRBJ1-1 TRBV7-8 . CASSLGVGGGTEAFF TGTGCCAGCAGCTTAGGGGTTGGGGGGGGCACTGAAGCTTTCTTT
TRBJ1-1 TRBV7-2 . CASIPIRESEAFF TGTGCCAGCATCCCGATTAGAGAGTCTGAAGCTTTCTTT
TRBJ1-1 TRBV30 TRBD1 CAWSGTANTEAFF TGTGCCTGGAGCGGGACAGCGAACACTGAAGCTTTCTTT
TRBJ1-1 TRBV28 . CASRGGWGTEAFF TGTGCCAGCCGGGGGGGGTGGGGCACTGAAGCTTTCTTT
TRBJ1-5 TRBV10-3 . CAISEGQLSNQPQHF TGTGCCATCAGTGAGGGACAGCTTAGCAATCAGCCCCAGCATTTT
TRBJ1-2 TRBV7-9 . CASSPPSRVDGYTF TGTGCCAGCAGCCCCCCCAGCAGGGTGGATGGCTACACCTTC
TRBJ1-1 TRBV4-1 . CASSQDRGITEAFF TGCGCCAGCAGCCAAGATCGGGGAATCACTGAAGCTTTCTTT
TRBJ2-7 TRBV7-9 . CASSSTDAEQYF TGTGCCAGCAGCTCGACAGACGCCGAGCAGTACTTC
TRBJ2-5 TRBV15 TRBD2 CATSGGTSGQETQYF TGTGCCACCAGCGGGGGGACTAGCGGTCAAGAGACCCAGTACTTC
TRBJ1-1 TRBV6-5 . CASSYRAMNLNTEAFF TGTGCCAGCAGTTACCGCGCGATGAATTTGAACACTGAAGCTTTCTTT
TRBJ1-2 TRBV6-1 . CASSENQKPGYGYTF TGTGCCAGCAGTGAAAATCAGAAGCCAGGCTATGGCTACACCTTC
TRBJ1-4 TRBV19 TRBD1 CASKPQGKTNEKLFF TGTGCCAGTAAGCCACAGGGGAAGACTAATGAAAAACTGTTTTTT
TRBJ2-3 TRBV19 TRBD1 CASTDRGLPSSTDTQYF TGTGCCTCAACGGACAGGGGGCTCCCATCTAGCACAGATACGCAGTATTTT
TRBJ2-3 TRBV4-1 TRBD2 CASSQGGLAGMGTDTQYF TGCGCCAGCAGCCAAGGGGGACTAGCGGGAATGGGCACAGATACGCAGTATTTT
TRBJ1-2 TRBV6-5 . CASSYSSTYGYTF TGTGCCAGCAGTTACTCGTCTACCTATGGCTACACCTTC
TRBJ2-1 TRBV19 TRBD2 CASSMDSGGDNEQFF TGTGCCAGTAGTATGGATAGCGGGGGCGACAATGAGCAGTTCTTC
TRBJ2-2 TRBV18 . CASSTTKRFTGELFF TGTGCCAGCTCAACGACCAAGAGGTTCACCGGGGAGCTGTTTTTT
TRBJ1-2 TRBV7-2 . CASRAGATNYGYTF TGTGCCAGCAGGGCAGGGGCGACTAACTATGGCTACACCTTC
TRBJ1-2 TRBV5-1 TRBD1 CASSFSGGRLNYGYTF TGCGCCAGCAGCTTCTCAGGGGGAAGGCTAAACTATGGCTACACCTTC
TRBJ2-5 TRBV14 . CASSQALPGQETQYF TGTGCCAGCAGCCAAGCCCTTCCGGGACAAGAGACCCAGTACTTC
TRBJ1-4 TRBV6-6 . CASSYVDFNNEKLFF TGTGCCAGCAGTTACGTAGACTTTAATAATGAAAAACTGTTTTTT
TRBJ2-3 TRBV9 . CASSVDSISTDTQYF TGTGCCAGCAGCGTAGACAGTATCAGCACAGATACGCAGTATTTT
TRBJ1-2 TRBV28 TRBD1 CASESRGHGYTF TGTGCCAGCGAGTCGAGGGGGCATGGCTACACCTTC
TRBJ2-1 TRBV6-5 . CASSPTEHNEQFF TGTGCCAGCAGTCCGACAGAACACAATGAGCAGTTCTTC
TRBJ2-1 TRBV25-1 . CASSDKGNEQFF TGTGCCAGCAGTGATAAGGGGAATGAGCAGTTCTTC